Below are 5 T cell receptor beta chains sequenced from a single sample in a study of shared clonotypes between healthy human individuals. Clones were read by immunoSEQ multiplex PCR, and TCRdb kept only the in-frame ones, dropping some. This sample yields millions of clones, of which 85% to 95% are seen a single time; about 0.13% belongs to the top ten. Material: naive CD4+ T cells sorted from blood. Subset meaning: CD45RA+ positively selected. These receptors all come from a man aged 18 to 35 in good health.

The genes are TRBV25-1 and TRBJ2-6, with a possible D match to TRBD1 (6 bases). The CDR3 has 17 amino acids. CDR1 is MGHDK, CDR2 SYGVNS, per germline. V lost 5 bases and J lost 2, with 16 bases in between. The chain's CDR3 is CASSSNREGTGANVLTF. CDR3 DNA sequence: TGTGCCAGCAGTAGTAACAGGGAAGGGACTGGGGCCAACGTCCTGACTTTC.

The chain recombines TRBV2 with TRBJ2-6, with a tentative D call TRBD1 (5 bases). The V end lost 6 bases, the J end lost 4 bases, and 19 bases lay between the germline ends. The germline V gene has CDR1 SNHLY and CDR2 FYNNEI. CDR3 length: 17 amino acids. The CDR3 spells CASRPPGSLRGANVLTF. The CDR3 DNA sequence: TGTGCCAGCAGACCCCCAGGGTCCCTCCGGGGGGCCAACGTCCTGACTTTC.

V gene TRBV7-9 combines with J gene TRBJ2-1; D call uncertain. Trimming pared 2 bases from V and 10 bases from J, leaving 18 bases between. The germline V gene has CDR1 SEHNR and CDR2 FQNEAQ (reference sequence). CDR3 length: 15 amino acids. The CDR3 spells CASSLTATPSGEQFF. The CDR3 nucleotides read TGTGCCAGCAGCTTAACGGCTACTCCATCAGGCGAGCAGTTCTTC. The whole variable domain, filled in from reference TRBV7-9 and TRBJ2-1, reads DTGVSQNPRHKITKRGQNVTFRCDPISEHNRLYWYRQTLGQGPEFLTYFQNEAQLEKSRLLSDRFSAERPKGSFSTLEIQRTEQGDSAMYLCASSLTATPSGEQFFGPGTRLTVL.

This sequence joins TRBV29-1 and TRBJ2-2; possible D gene TRBD2, 6 bases. Germline CDR1 and CDR2: SQVTM and ANQGSEA. With 1 base removed from V and 6 bases from J, the gap between germline ends came to 12 bases. CDR3 length equals 14 residues. The CDR3 here is CSVEGQRAAGELFF. CDR3 DNA: TGCAGCGTTGAAGGTCAGCGGGCCGCCGGGGAGCTGTTTTTT.

The V gene is TRBV5-4, the J gene TRBJ1-2, with D tentatively TRBD1 (5 bases). The ends were cut back, 0 bases at V and 3 bases at J, with 9 bases in the middle. Germline CDR1 SGHNT, CDR2 YYREEE (reference sequence). The CDR3 contains 14 residues. The CDR3 DNA follows: TGTGCCAGCAGCTTGGAAGGGACGGACTATGGCTACACCTTC. Translation gives CASSLEGTDYGYTF.